These T cell receptor beta chains were read from a single sample in a study of blood T cell repertoires in COVID-19. Here immunoSEQ multiplex PCR was the method, and the copy in TCRdb shows in-frame clones only, minus some. The sample carries about 280,000 clones, roughly 86% recorded once. The sequenced sample was peripheral blood. The receptor set was obtained from a young man with active or convalescent COVID-19. Each CDR3 is given with its conserved first and last residue. Each record gives: D gene, V gene, clone size, J gene, CDR3 length, CDR3 DNA, CDR3 protein. A D gene is named only where the DNA matches it firmly. Size tells how often a clone was seen (once, few, many) or the class of an expanded clone, and some rows leave it out.

TRBD2	TRBV7-3	.	TRBJ2-1	15	TGTGCCAGCGGAACGGGGGGTAGATATGGCAATGAGCAGTTCTTC	CASGTGGRYGNEQFF
TRBD1	TRBV6-6	.	TRBJ1-5	15	TGTGCCAGCAGTGACACCCAGGGGGCTGGGCAGCCCCAGCATTTT	CASSDTQGAGQPQHF
.	TRBV7-3	.	TRBJ2-2	14	TGTGCCAGCAGTCCAGGGTTGGGCACCGGGGAGCTGTTTTTT	CASSPGLGTGELFF
.	TRBV7-9	.	TRBJ2-1	13	TGTGCCAGCAGCTCGACAGTCTACAATGAGCAGTTCTTC	CASSSTVYNEQFF
.	TRBV18	.	TRBJ2-7	12	TGTGCCAGCTCACCACCAGGGGGCGAGCAGTACTTC	CASSPPGGEQYF
TRBD2	TRBV27	.	TRBJ2-1	16	TGTGCCAGCAGTTTATTTTCTCCGGGACTAGCGGGGGAGCAGTTCTTC	CASSLFSPGLAGEQFF
.	TRBV5-4	.	TRBJ1-4	14	TGTGCCAGCAGCTTCGGGGGAAGTGGTGAAAAACTGTTTTTT	CASSFGGSGEKLFF
.	TRBV7-2	.	TRBJ1-5	15	TGTGCCAGCAGCACGTACAGAGAACCAAATCAGCCCCAGCATTTT	CASSTYREPNQPQHF
.	TRBV7-9	.	TRBJ2-5	13	TGTGCCAGCAGCTTAGAAAGGGGGGAGACCCAGTACTTC	CASSLERGETQYF
.	TRBV12-3/TRBV12-4	.	TRBJ1-1	13	TGTGCCAGCCCCGCCTCGGAGGTCACTGAAGCTTTCTTT	CASPASEVTEAFF
.	TRBV9	once	TRBJ2-3	13	TGTGCCAGCAGCCCACGGAGGGAAGATACGCAGTATTTT	CASSPRREDTQYF
TRBD1	TRBV12-5	.	TRBJ2-1	14	TGTGCTAGTGGTTTGACAGGGGGGCGCAACGAGCAGTTCTTC	CASGLTGGRNEQFF
.	TRBV6-2/TRBV6-3	.	TRBJ1-6	14	TGTGCCAGCAGTTACTCGCAGGGATATTCACCCCTCCACTTT	CASSYSQGYSPLHF
TRBD2	TRBV19	.	TRBJ2-5	18	TGTGCCAGTAGTCCGACCGAATTGTTGCGGGGGGGCCTAGAGACCCAGTACTTC	CASSPTELLRGGLETQYF
TRBD1	TRBV27	.	TRBJ1-2	13	TGTGCCAGCACTATGGGACAGGGCTATGGCTACACCTTC	CASTMGQGYGYTF
.	TRBV5-1	few	TRBJ1-6	15	TGCGCCAGCAGCTTGGATCAGGGTAGCAATTCACCCCTCCACTTT	CASSLDQGSNSPLHF
.	TRBV29-1	.	TRBJ2-3	14	TGCAGCGTCTCTCGACTAGGGAGCACAGATACGCAGTATTTT	CSVSRLGSTDTQYF
TRBD1	TRBV7-9	.	TRBJ1-5	14	TGTGCCAGCAGCCCCGGACAGGGGGTCGAGCCCCAGCATTTT	CASSPGQGVEPQHF
TRBD1	TRBV5-8	.	TRBJ2-5	14	TGTGCCAGCAGAGAGAGGACAGGGATCGAGACCCAGTACTTC	CASRERTGIETQYF
TRBD2	TRBV3-1/TRBV3-2	.	TRBJ2-1	16	TGTGCCAGCAGCCGCCTTTGGGGCGGGGGGTACAATGAGCAGTTCTTC	CASSRLWGGGYNEQFF
TRBD1	TRBV9	.	TRBJ2-1	14	TGTGCCAGCAGCGGGCGACAGGGACACAATGAGCAGTTCTTC	CASSGRQGHNEQFF
.	TRBV12-3/TRBV12-4	.	TRBJ1-6	13	TGTGCCAGCAGTTTAGGGGGCTATTCACCCCTCCACTTT	CASSLGGYSPLHF
TRBD2	TRBV20-1	.	TRBJ2-1	16	TGCAGTGCTAGTATGGACAGCAGCGGGGGGGCAGGAGAGCAGTTCTTC	CSASMDSSGGAGEQFF